These 7 T cell receptor beta chains were sequenced from one sample in a study of blood T cell repertoires in COVID-19. The data were produced by immunoSEQ multiplex PCR, yet TCRdb's version contains in-frame clones alone and is incomplete. The table includes roughly 340,000 clones, roughly 86% detected once. The specimen sequenced was PBMCs or T cells enriched from blood (not recorded which). The receptors were gathered from a man aged 35 to 55 in a cohort exposed to, infected with or recovered from COVID-19 (not recorded which).

The count of this clone is one. The chain has TRBV24-1 and TRBJ2-3; 10 bases are shared with TRBD1. CDR1 and CDR2 from the germline V gene are KGHDR and SFDVKD. V lost 3 bases and J lost 4; bases outside the gene matches: 9. This CDR3 region has 17 residues. CDR3 nucleotide sequence: TGTGCCACCAGTGATGATCGGACAGGGGGAGGTGCAGATACGCAGTATTTT. It codes for CATSDDRTGGGADTQYF.

This rearrangement joins TRBV14 to TRBJ1-6, with TRBD1 as a possible D gene (5 bases). Germline V gene lookup returns CDR1 SGHDN and CDR2 FVKESK. The ends were cut back, 1 base at V and 8 bases at J, with 15 bases in the middle. This CDR3 has 16 residues. CDR3: CASSQASGQGYSPLHF. CDR3 DNA: TGTGCCAGCAGCCAAGCTTCAGGGCAGGGATATTCACCCCTCCACTTT.

CDR3 sequence (DNA): TGTGCCAGCAGCGTAGGAGGACAGGCCTACTCTGGAAACACCATATATTTT. Protein sequence: CASSVGGQAYSGNTIYF. This sequence joins TRBV9 and TRBJ1-3; 7 bases align to TRBD1. Germline-derived CDR1 and CDR2 are SGDLS and YYNGEE. This CDR3 comprises 17 residues. V was clipped by 0 bases and J by 0 bases; unmatched bases: 6.

This clone was seen a handful of times. The chain has TRBV28 and TRBJ1-4; a weak D match, TRBD1 (5 bases). This CDR3 has 11 amino acids. With 6 bases removed from V and 8 bases from J, the gap between germline ends came to 7 bases. Germline CDR1 MDHEN, CDR2 SYDVKM. The CDR3 bases are TGTGCCAGCAGCCGGGGGGAAAAACTGTTTTTT. Encoded protein: CASSRGEKLFF.

V and J are TRBV5-1 and TRBJ2-2; 12 bases align to TRBD2. The germline V gene encodes CDR1 SGHRS and CDR2 YFSETQ. V shed 0 bases and J 1 base; nucleotides not matched to a gene: 4. The CDR3 loop spans 18 amino acids. The CDR3 DNA follows: TGCGCCAGCAGCTTGGGACTAGCGGGAGCTATGAACACCGGGGAGCTGTTTTTT. It codes for CASSLGLAGAMNTGELFF.

The rearrangement uses TRBV28 and TRBJ2-5, with D possibly TRBD1 on 7 matching bases. Trimming removed 1 base from V and 3 bases from J, with 18 bases in between. CDR3 length: 17 residues. The germline gives CDR1 MDHEN, CDR2 SYDVKM. The CDR3 DNA sequence: TGTGCCAGCAGTTTATCAATTTCAGGGGGGCTCAAAGAGACCCAGTACTTC. It yields the protein CASSLSISGGLKETQYF.

The J gene is TRBJ2-2, the V gene TRBV2, with 10 positions matching TRBD2. The V gene's germline CDR1 is SNHLY and CDR2 FYNNEI. This CDR3 comprises 15 residues. After removal of 6 bases from V and 6 bases from J, the junction contained 7 bases not matched to a gene. The CDR3 nucleotides read TGTGCCAGCAGAGCCTCTAGCGGGAGTGCCGGGGAGCTGTTTTTT. It encodes CASRASSGSAGELFF.